This T cell receptor beta chain was recorded in a study of shared clonotypes between healthy human individuals. Concerning this clone: The target antigen is unknown.

In the naive CD8 group, cells lacked CD45RO and were positively selected for CCR7, so terminally differentiated effector memory CD45RA+ cells were left out. Each sample came from a Caucasian adult donor living in Nashville, Tennessee. Germline assignment: CDR1 SGHRS and CDR2 YFSETQ. The V gene lost 4 bases and the J gene lost 8 bases, with 19 bases spanning the gap. The CDR3 contains 15 residues. The sorted-subset replicate PCRs were given 150 to 250 ng DNA, which is tens of thousands of T cell genomes. Here immunoSEQ multiplex PCR was the method, and the copy in TCRdb shows in-frame clones only, minus some. There are around 1,900,000 clones in the sample; about 94% occur only once, and approximately 1.6% lies in the top ten. Study observations and caveats: Memory subsets had estimated richness that was generally smaller than that of naive subsets.

The origin of this receptor is a young man in good health. Some clones in this sample may be carry-over from other donors' samples. Sequences were obtained from naive CD8+ T cells from PBMCs. The V gene is TRBV5-1, the J gene TRBJ2-1, with D possibly called TRBD1 or TRBD2 (6 bases each). CDR3 sequence: CASSPEGGLADEQFF. DNA for the CDR3: TGCGCCAGCAGCCCCGAGGGGGGTTTGGCCGATGAGCAGTTCTTC. Looking up the rest from reference TRBV5-1 and TRBJ2-1 gives the full variable domain: KAGVTQTPRYLIKTRGQQVTLSCSPISGHRSVSWYQQTPGQGLQFLFEYFSETQRNKGNFPGRFSGRQFSNSRSEMNVSTLELGDSALYLCASSPEGGLADEQFFGPGTRLTVL.